Included here is one T cell receptor (beta chain) sequence, with context. This CDR3 is 13 amino acids long. Trimming left V 0 bases short and J 8 bases short, with 11 bases between. Germline V lookup: CDR1 SGHRS, CDR2 YFSETQ. This entry comes from a study of CD8 T cells in Susac syndrome. Turning to the study itself: Among the sequenced Susac syndrome patients, roughly 6 had active disease while under ten were in remission. There were Susac syndrome patients who were therapy-naive at blood draw, others on corticosteroids, and others on intravenous immunoglobulin alone.

RNA in amounts of about 0.5 to 1 ug was reverse transcribed with random hexamers. Across 54 Vbeta and 13 Jbeta, immunoSEQ multiplex PCR amplified TCR beta CDR3. TCRdb re-derived calls from the immunoSEQ multiplex PCR reads in MiXCR, one entry per CDR3 protein. The table lists 140,000 or so distinct CDR3 sequences, around 95% of them singletons. Sample: CD4+ T cells from PBMCs. This sequence was found in a human donor with Susac syndrome. The chain combines TRBV5-1 with TRBJ1-2; D might be TRBD1 (5 bases). The DNA of the CDR3 is TGCGCCAGCAGCTTGGTGACAGCTACCGGCTACACCTTC. Its translation is CASSLVTATGYTF.